Included here is one TCR beta chain sequence, with context. The antigen is not known. V lost 4 bases and J 5 bases, leaving 15 bases between the germline ends. The germline V gene encodes CDR1 LGHNA and CDR2 YNFKEQ. There are 14 residues in the CDR3. TCRdb recomputed calls from the RT-PCR reads with MiXCR, one row per CDR3 protein. The data show 530,000 or so distinct CDR3 sequences, approximately 24% seen once. This sample was taken from a study of response to subunit inactivated influenza vaccine. The study, taken as a whole, reports: T cells newly recruited by each seasonal influenza vaccination are few, the authors suggested.

J is TRBJ2-7 and V is TRBV4-2; D is perhaps TRBD2 (6 bases). The sequenced sample was CD4+ T cells sorted from PBMCs, obtained approximately 5 days after vaccination. This TCR was sampled from a man in his fifties or sixties who received an inactivated influenza vaccine. CDR3 bases: TGTGCCAGCAGCCCCAGCGGGCAGAAGGACGAGCAGTACTTC. Translation: CASSPSGQKDEQYF.